This T cell receptor (beta chain) came from a study of shared clonotypes between healthy human individuals (dated by TCRdb to 2020 to 2021). For context, the study as a whole: A few men and a couple of women, aged 18 to 49 years, made up the cohort. For each donor, CD4 naive and CD4 memory were each given three plates, CD8 naive was given two plates, and CD8 memory was given one plate. To estimate repertoire size and how much clonotype sharing occurs between individuals, the study deeply sequenced the blood TCR repertoires of five or six healthy adults. To increase sequencing depth and limit assay-specific biases, TCR repertoire library preparation and sequencing were carried out by different laboratories using diverse techniques. Leukapheresis yielded between about 0.8 and 9.5 billion PBMCs per donor. Results the study describes overall, beyond this receptor: Because the study included a small number of donors, the genetic and exposure-history diversity represented was limited. Estimated clonotype richness was generally larger for naive than for memory subsets. Pairwise subsampling indicated that sequencing depth was expected to affect the degree of clonotype sharing among donors. Sharing across a few donors was observed for 4.5% to 6.5% of naive CD4, around 3.5% of naive CD8, roughly 2.4% of memory CD4, and about 0.4% of memory CD8 clonotypes. Even with the large sequencing depth, rarefaction of the sorted-subset datasets indicated that sequencing was incomplete. Higher generation probabilities were observed for clonotypes shared by all four sorted-subset donors than for non-shared clonotypes. Only blood was sampled, and tissue TCR repertoires likely differ from those in blood.

The CDR3 has 16 amino acids, counting the end cysteine and phenylalanine. Left in the record is the CDR3 DNA by itself, 48 bases read in frame from the first base. Unmatched junction bases come to 4, with V trimmed by 0 bases and J by 1 base. As encoded in the germline V gene, CDR1 is SGDLS while CDR2 is YYNGEE. For this clone: This clone's antigen is unknown. The record has no base qualities; no much larger clone is one base away.

The donors were healthy, HIV-negative adults who had no recently reported acute infections or vaccinations. All donors were Caucasian adults living in Nashville, Tennessee, USA. CD4+ T cells were enriched through magnetic negative selection, after which naive cells were positively selected on CD45RA and the remaining negative fraction served as the memory subset. After blood collection by leukapheresis, PBMCs were isolated using Ficoll-Histopaque density gradient centrifugation and then cryopreserved in the vapor phase of liquid nitrogen. Analytical flow cytometry was used to check the purity and quantity of every magnetically sorted T cell population. Genomic DNA was isolated from every sorted fraction and measured by UV absorbance on a Nanodrop 2000c. TCR CDR3 regions were amplified from genomic DNA by multiplex PCR using the deep immunoSEQ assay. Extracted genomic DNA from each cell subset was distributed evenly across all wells of several immunoSEQ 96-well plates, and each plate was treated as a replicate. Each replicate PCR for sorted subsets received approximately 200 ng genomic DNA, equal to 30,000 or so T cell genomes. The purified libraries were quantified using a Qubit 3.0 fluorometer, sized with a Bioanalyzer 2100, and then quantified again using the KAPA Library Quantification kit. Each immunoSEQ 96-well plate was sequenced on its own single-read 150-cycle Illumina NextSeq 550 flow cell. The original pipeline was this. The immunoSEQ output contained only junctional sequences without quality scores, so filtering could not match that applied to full-length reads. Sequences were annotated with PyIR, a Python wrapper for IgBLAST v1.9, and V/J genes and CDR3 were assigned using IMGT germline references. Reads with weak V/J assignments (E-value above 1e-6), missing CDR3, stop codons, out-of-frame junctions, or ambiguous translated residues were removed. A V3J clonotype was defined by an identical inferred V gene, J gene, and CDR3 amino acid sequence. The percentage overlap between two repertoires was calculated by dividing the number of shared unique clonotypes by the size of the smaller repertoire. Richness of each repertoire was evaluated using RTK rarefaction, the Chao1 estimator, and Recon v2.1 estimates of unobserved clonotypes. Generation probabilities for all TCRbeta clonotypes obtained by the gDNA method from a few donors were computed using OLGA. The table was pulled from immuneACCESS by TCRdb, which kept in-frame rearrangements only. Such tables lose some clones; where checked, under half of the loss comes from unresolved V genes, and the rest has no known cause. The V and J calls and the clone size are those of that table, but D and trimming were determined from the DNA. The sample table shows over 700,000 clones, and over 60% are seen once. The top ten clones comprise more than 1.5% of the sample.

The chain is made from TRBV9 and TRBJ2-5; TRBD2 aligns with 9 central bases. The receptor comes from a woman between 25 and 40 years old in good health. The sequenced material came from memory CD4+ T cells sorted from blood. Per the publication, the cell subset or site label means: CD45RA-negative fraction. The sequence in DNA is TGTGCCAGCAGCGTAGGGGCTAGCGGGGTCCAAGAGACCCAGTACTTC. Its protein reads: CASSVGASGVQETQYF.